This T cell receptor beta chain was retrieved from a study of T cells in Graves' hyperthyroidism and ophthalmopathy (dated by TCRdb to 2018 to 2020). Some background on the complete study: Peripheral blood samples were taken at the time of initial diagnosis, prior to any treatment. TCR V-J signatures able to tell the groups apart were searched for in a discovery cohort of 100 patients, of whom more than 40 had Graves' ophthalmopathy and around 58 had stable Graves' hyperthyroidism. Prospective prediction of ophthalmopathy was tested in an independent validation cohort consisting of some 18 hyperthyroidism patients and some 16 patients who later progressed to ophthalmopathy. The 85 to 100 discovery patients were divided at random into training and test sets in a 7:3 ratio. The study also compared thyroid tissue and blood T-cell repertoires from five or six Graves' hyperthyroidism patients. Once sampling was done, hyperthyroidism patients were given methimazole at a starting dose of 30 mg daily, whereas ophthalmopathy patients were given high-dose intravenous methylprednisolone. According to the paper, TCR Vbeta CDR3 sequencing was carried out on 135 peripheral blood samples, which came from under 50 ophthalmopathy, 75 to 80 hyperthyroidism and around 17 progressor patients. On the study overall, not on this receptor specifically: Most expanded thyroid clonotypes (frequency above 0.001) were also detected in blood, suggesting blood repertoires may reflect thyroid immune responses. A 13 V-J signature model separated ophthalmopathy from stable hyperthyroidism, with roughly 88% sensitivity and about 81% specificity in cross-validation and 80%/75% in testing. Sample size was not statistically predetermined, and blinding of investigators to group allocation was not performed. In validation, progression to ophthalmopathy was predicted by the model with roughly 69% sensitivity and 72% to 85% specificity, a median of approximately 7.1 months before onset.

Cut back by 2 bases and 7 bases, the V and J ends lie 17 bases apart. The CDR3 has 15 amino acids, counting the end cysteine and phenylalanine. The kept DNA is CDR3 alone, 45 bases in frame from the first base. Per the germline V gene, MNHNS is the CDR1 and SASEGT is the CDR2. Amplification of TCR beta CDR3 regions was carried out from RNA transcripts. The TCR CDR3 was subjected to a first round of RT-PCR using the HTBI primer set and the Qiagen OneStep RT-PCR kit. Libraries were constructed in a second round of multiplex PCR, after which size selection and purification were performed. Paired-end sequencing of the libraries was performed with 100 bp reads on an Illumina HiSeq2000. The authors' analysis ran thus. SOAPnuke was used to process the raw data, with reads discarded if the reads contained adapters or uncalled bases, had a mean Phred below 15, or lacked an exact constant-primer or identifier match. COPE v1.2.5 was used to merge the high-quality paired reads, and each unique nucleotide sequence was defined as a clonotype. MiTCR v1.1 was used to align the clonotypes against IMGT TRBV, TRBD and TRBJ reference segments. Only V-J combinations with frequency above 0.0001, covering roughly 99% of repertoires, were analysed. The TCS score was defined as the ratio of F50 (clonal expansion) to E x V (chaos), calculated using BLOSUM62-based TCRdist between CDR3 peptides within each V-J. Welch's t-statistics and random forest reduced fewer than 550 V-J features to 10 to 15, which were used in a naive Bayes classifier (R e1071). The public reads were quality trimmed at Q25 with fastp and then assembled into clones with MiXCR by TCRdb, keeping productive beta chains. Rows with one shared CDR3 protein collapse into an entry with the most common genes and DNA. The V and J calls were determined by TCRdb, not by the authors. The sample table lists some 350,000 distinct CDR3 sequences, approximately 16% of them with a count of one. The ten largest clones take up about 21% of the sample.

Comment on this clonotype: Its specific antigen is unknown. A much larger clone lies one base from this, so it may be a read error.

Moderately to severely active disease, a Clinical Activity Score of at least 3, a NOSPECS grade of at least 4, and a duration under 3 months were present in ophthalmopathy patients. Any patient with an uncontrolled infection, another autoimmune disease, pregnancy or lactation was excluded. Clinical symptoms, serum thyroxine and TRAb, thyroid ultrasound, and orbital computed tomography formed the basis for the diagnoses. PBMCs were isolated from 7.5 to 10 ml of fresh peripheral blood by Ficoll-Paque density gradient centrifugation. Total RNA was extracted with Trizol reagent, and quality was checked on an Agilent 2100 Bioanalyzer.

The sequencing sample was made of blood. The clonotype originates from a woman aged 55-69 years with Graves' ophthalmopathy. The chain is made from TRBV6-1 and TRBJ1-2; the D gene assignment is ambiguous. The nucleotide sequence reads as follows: TGTGCCAGCAGTGAAAGGGCAGGAGCCCACTGTGGCTACACCTTC. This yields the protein CASSERAGAHCGYTF.